Here is one T cell receptor (beta chain) with its context. This sample is part of a study of T cell changes during pregnancy in multiple sclerosis. Using immunoSEQ multiplex PCR, the repertoire was profiled, and TCRdb retains in-frame clones only, with some absent. The top ten hold less than 1.5% of the sample, which has under 55,000 clones, roughly 88% seen once. The V end lost 0 bases, the J end lost 4 bases, and 1 base lay between the germline ends. This CDR3 comprises 11 residues. The germline V gene has CDR1 DFQATT and CDR2 SNEGSKA (reference sequence). J is TRBJ2-1 and V is TRBV20-1; D not certain. The sample comprised PBMCs (not recorded whether the cells were cultured). The origin of this receptor is a female donor with multiple sclerosis, enrolled in a pregnancy study. The CDR3 DNA reads TGCAGTGCTAGAGAATACAATGAGCAGTTCTTC. Translation gives CSAREYNEQFF.